This T cell receptor beta chain was sequenced during a study of cytomegalovirus exposure and HLA in healthy donors. V lost 1 base and J 4 bases, leaving 19 bases between the germline ends. This CDR3 region has 17 residues. Germline values: CDR1 LNHNV, CDR2 YYDKDF (reference sequence). 60 Vbeta and 13 Jbeta primers were used in PCR. Authors' data handling: Later work found 80 million or so unique TCR beta chains, with roughly 11 million shared. The repertoire was sequenced with immunoSEQ multiplex PCR; TCRdb's copy has only in-frame clones and lacks some. The DNA was the basis for D and trimming; V, J and clone size are from that table. The table shows over 65,000 clones, with 70% to 90% occurring only once.

This rearrangement joins TRBV15 to TRBJ1-1; perhaps TRBD1 as D (6 bases). The source material was PBMCs. This sequence originates from a human donor in good health. The CDR3 DNA reads TGTGCCACCAGCAGAGGCAGGGGCGGACAAACGGGCACTGAAGCTTTCTTT. Encoded protein: CATSRGRGGQTGTEAFF.